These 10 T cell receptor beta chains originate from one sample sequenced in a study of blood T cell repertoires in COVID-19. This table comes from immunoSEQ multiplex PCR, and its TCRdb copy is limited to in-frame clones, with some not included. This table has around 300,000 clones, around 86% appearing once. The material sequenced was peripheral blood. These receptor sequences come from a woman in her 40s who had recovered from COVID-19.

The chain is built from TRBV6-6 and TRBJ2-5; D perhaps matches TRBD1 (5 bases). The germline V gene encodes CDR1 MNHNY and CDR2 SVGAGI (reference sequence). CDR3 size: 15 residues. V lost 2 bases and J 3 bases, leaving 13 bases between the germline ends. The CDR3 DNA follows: TGTGCCAGCAGTTACGGTTTGGGCAGGGAAGAGACCCAGTACTTC. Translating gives CASSYGLGREETQYF.

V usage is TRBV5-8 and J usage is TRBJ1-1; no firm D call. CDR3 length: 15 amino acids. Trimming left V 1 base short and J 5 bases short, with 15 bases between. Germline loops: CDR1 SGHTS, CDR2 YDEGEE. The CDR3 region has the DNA TGTGCCAGCAGCTTGTACCAGCACCCGGGGACTGAAGCTTTCTTT. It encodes CASSLYQHPGTEAFF.

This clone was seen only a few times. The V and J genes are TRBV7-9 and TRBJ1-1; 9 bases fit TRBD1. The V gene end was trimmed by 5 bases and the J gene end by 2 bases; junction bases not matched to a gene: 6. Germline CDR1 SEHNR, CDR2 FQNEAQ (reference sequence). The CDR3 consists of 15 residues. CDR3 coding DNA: TGTGCCAGCAGCCGCGGGACAGGGCTTAACACTGAAGCTTTCTTT. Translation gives CASSRGTGLNTEAFF.

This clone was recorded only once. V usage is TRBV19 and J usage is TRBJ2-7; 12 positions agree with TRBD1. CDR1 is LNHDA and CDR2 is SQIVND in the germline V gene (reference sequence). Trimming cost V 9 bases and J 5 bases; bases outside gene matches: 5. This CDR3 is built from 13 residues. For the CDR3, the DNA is TGTGCCAGCGCGGGACAGGGGGCTCACGAGCAGTACTTC. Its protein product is CASAGQGAHEQYF.

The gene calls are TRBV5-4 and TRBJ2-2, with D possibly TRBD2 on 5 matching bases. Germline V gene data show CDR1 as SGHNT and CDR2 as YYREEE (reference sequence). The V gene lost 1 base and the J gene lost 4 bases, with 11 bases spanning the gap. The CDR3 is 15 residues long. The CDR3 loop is CASSLSRAVTGELFF. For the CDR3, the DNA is TGTGCCAGCAGCTTGTCCCGAGCGGTCACCGGGGAGCTGTTTTTT.

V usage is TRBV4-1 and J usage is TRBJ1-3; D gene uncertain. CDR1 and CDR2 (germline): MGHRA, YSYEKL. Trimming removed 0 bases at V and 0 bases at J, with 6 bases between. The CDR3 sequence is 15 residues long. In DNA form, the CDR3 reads TGCGCCAGCAGCCAAGAACAGCTCTCTGGAAACACCATATATTTT. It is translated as CASSQEQLSGNTIYF.

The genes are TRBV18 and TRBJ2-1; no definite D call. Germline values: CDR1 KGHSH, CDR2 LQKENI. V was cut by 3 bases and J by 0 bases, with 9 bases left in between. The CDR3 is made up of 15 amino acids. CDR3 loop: CASSPGRSSYNEQFF. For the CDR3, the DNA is TGTGCCAGCTCACCCGGTCGGAGCTCCTACAATGAGCAGTTCTTC.

CDR3 DNA sequence: TGTGCCAGCAGTGTTAGCGGGATTACCGCCTACGAGCAGTACTTC. Amino acid sequence: CASSVSGITAYEQYF. The chain joins TRBV28 to TRBJ2-7, with 8 positions matching TRBD2. CDR1 and CDR2 from the germline V gene are MDHEN and SYDVKM. The CDR3 covers 15 residues. Trimming cost V 5 bases and J 2 bases; bases outside gene matches: 8. The complete variable domain, with remaining parts taken from reference TRBV28 and TRBJ2-7, reads DVKVTQSSRYLVKRTGEKVFLECVQDMDHENMFWYRQDPGLGLRLIYFSYDVKMKEKGDIPEGYSVSREKKERFSLILESASTNQTSMYLCASSVSGITAYEQYFGPGTRLTVT.

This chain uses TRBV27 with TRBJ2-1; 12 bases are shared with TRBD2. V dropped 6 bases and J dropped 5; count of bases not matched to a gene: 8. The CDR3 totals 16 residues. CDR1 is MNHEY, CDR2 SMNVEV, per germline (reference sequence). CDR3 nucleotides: TGTGCCAGCAGCTCCTCGGGACTAGCGGGTGACAATGAGCAGTTCTTC. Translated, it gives CASSSSGLAGDNEQFF.

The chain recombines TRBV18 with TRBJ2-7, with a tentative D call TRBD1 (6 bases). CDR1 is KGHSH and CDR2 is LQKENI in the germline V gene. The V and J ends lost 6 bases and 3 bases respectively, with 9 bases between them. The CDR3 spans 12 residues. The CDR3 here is CASSQQGYEQYF. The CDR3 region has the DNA TGTGCCAGCTCCCAACAGGGCTACGAGCAGTACTTC.